What follows are 28 T cell receptor beta chains derived from one specimen sequenced in a study of beta chain features in type 1 diabetes (dated by TCRdb to 2016 to 2019). The method was the immunoSEQ multiplex PCR assay. All of the isolated RNA was reverse transcribed with the High Capacity cDNA Reverse Transcription Kit, so expressed TCRB transcripts were sequenced. TCRdb holds this immuneACCESS table with in-frame rearrangements only. Some clones are missing; in checked studies, unresolved V genes explain under half, and the rest has no known cause. For this sample there are about 16,000 clones; approximately 55% appear just once. Around 0.5% of the sample is held by the ten biggest clonotypes. The sample taken for sequencing was stem cell memory CD4+ T cells from blood. The sample's cell subset or site, from its label and the paper: stem cell-like memory CD4+ T cells. These TCRs come from a woman in her late teens or twenties in good health.

The genes are TRBV6-6 and TRBJ1-5; D is undetermined. The V gene lost 6 bases and the J gene lost 6 bases, with 15 bases spanning the gap. CDR3 length: 14 amino acids. CDR1 is MNHNY and CDR2 is SVGAGI in the germline V gene (reference sequence). The CDR3 reads CASRLRTATQPQHF. CDR3 nucleotide sequence: TGTGCCAGCAGGTTACGCACAGCTACTCAGCCCCAGCATTTT.

V and J are TRBV6-1 and TRBJ1-2; D gene uncertain. The germline V and J ends were trimmed by 6 bases and 0 bases, with 8 bases remaining between them. The germline V gene encodes CDR1 MNHNS and CDR2 SASEGT. There are 13 residues in the CDR3. CDR3 region: CASSLSSNYGYTF. The CDR3 DNA reads TGTGCCAGCAGCCTATCATCTAACTATGGCTACACCTTC.

This rearrangement joins TRBV19 to TRBJ2-3; 16 bases map to TRBD2. CDR1 and CDR2 from the germline V gene are LNHDA and SQIVND (reference sequence). V dropped 8 bases and J dropped 4; count of bases not matched to a gene: 0. The CDR3 is 14 residues long. CDR3 DNA sequence: TGTGCCAGTGGGACTAGCGGGAGGGCAGATACGCAGTATTTT. Its protein product is CASGTSGRADTQYF.

This rearrangement joins TRBV6-1 to TRBJ2-1; 8 bases are a match to TRBD1. With V trimmed by 6 bases and J by 8 bases, 12 bases remained unmatched. CDR3 length: 15 residues. Germline CDR1 and CDR2: MNHNS and SASEGT. CDR3 in DNA: TGTGCCAGCAGGACCGGGACAGGAAAGGTCTATGAGCAGTTCTTC. It yields the protein CASRTGTGKVYEQFF.

This clone showed up just a few times. V is TRBV7-2 and J is TRBJ2-7; D gene ambiguous. V lost 1 base and J 0 bases, leaving 7 bases between the germline ends. Germline V gives CDR1 SGHTA, CDR2 FQGNSA. The CDR3 consists of 14 residues. CDR3 loop: CASSLVRNSYEQYF. The DNA of the CDR3 is TGTGCCAGCAGCTTAGTCAGGAACTCCTACGAGCAGTACTTC. Based on the CDR3 plus reference TRBV7-2 and TRBJ2-7, the full variable domain is GAGVSQSPSNKVTEKGKDVELRCDPISGHTALYWYRQSLGQGLEFLIYFQGNSAPDKSGLPSDRFSAERTGGSVSTLTIQRTQQEDSAVYLCASSLVRNSYEQYFGPGTRLTVT.

The CDR3 coding sequence is TGTGCCAGTAGTACGCAGGGGGCGGACTACAATGAGCAGTTCTTC. Its translation is CASSTQGADYNEQFF. This chain joins TRBV19 and TRBJ2-1; 8 nucleotides match TRBD1. J gave up 3 bases and V 4 bases, and 5 bases lay outside the gene matches. Per germline, CDR1 LNHDA and CDR2 SQIVND (reference sequence). The CDR3 is 15 amino acids.

DNA for the CDR3: TGTGCCACCAGCACATCTGGAAACACCATATATTTT. It specifies CATSTSGNTIYF. The gene calls are TRBV15 and TRBJ1-3; D call uncertain. There are 12 residues in the CDR3. Germline-derived CDR1 and CDR2 are LNHNV and YYDKDF (reference sequence). V was pared by 4 bases and J by 1 base, with 2 bases between.

The rearrangement uses TRBV6-5 and TRBJ2-2; 10 positions agree with TRBD1. The CDR3 is made up of 13 amino acids. Germline V gives CDR1 MNHEY, CDR2 SVGAGI. J gave up 7 bases and V 8 bases, and 4 bases lay outside the gene matches. For the CDR3, the DNA is TGTGCCAGCGGGGACAGGGGTGACGGGGAGCTGTTTTTT. Translated: CASGDRGDGELFF.

This chain connects TRBV2 to TRBJ2-1, with 7 bases that match TRBD2. This CDR3 has 16 residues. V shed 7 bases and J 0 bases; nucleotides not matched to a gene: 9. Looked up from germline, CDR1 is SNHLY and CDR2 is FYNNEI. The CDR3 sequence: CASKYTGGSSYNEQFF. CDR3 nucleotides: TGTGCCAGCAAATACACGGGGGGTAGCTCCTACAATGAGCAGTTCTTC.

The chain is built from TRBV18 and TRBJ1-1; 11 bases agree with TRBD1. The length of the CDR3 is 13 residues. V lost 9 bases and J lost 4; bases outside the gene matches: 4. CDR1 is KGHSH, CDR2 LQKENI, per germline. The chain's CDR3 is CASRGQGATEAFF. CDR3 nucleotide sequence: TGTGCCAGTCGAGGACAGGGGGCCACTGAAGCTTTCTTT.

V gene TRBV5-1 combines with J gene TRBJ1-4, with 10 nucleotides matching TRBD1. The CDR3 spans 15 residues. With 4 bases clipped from V and 8 bases from J, the junction kept 8 bases outside the gene matches. Germline assignment: CDR1 SGHRS and CDR2 YFSETQ. The CDR3 reads CASSDDRGRREKLFF. The CDR3 coding sequence is TGCGCCAGCAGCGACGACAGGGGGCGAAGAGAAAAACTGTTTTTT. Full variable domain (outside the CDR3, taken from reference TRBV5-1 and TRBJ1-4): KAGVTQTPRYLIKTRGQQVTLSCSPISGHRSVSWYQQTPGQGLQFLFEYFSETQRNKGNFPGRFSGRQFSNSRSEMNVSTLELGDSALYLCASSDDRGRREKLFFGSGTQLSVL.

This clone was counted once. The rearrangement uses TRBV5-5 and TRBJ2-5; 7 bases are a match to TRBD1. The J call is in doubt because the DNA end fits TRBJ2-7 better. Germline CDR1 and CDR2: SGHKS and YYEKEE (reference sequence). The CDR3 is made up of 15 amino acids. CDR3 region: CASSSLTGFSYEQYF. For the CDR3, the DNA is TGTGCCAGCAGCAGCCTGACAGGGTTCTCCTACGAGCAGTACTTC.

The chain joins TRBV5-6 to TRBJ1-2; TRBD1 is a possible D gene (5 bases). Deletions cut 4 bases from V and 0 bases from J, with 7 bases between. Germline assignment: CDR1 SGHDT and CDR2 YYEEEE. The CDR3 spans 13 residues. DNA for the CDR3: TGTGCCAGCAGCGAGACAGCTAACTATGGCTACACCTTC. This encodes CASSETANYGYTF.

The genes are TRBV11-3 and TRBJ2-2; 8 bases line up with TRBD2. J was trimmed by 9 bases and V by 5 bases; bases with no gene match: 5. This CDR3 is 13 amino acids long. Germline CDR1 is SGHNT and CDR2 is YENEEA. The CDR3 loop is CASSGTRVRELFF. CDR3 nucleotide sequence: TGTGCCAGCAGCGGGACTAGGGTGAGGGAGCTGTTTTTT. The entire variable domain, with the rest obtained from reference TRBV11-3 and TRBJ2-2, is as follows: EAGVVQSPRYKIIEKKQPVAFWCNPISGHNTLYWYLQNLGQGPELLIRYENEEAVDDSQLPKDRFSAERLKGVDSTLKIQPAELGDSAVYLCASSGTRVRELFFGEGSRLTVL.

V usage is TRBV6-1 and J usage is TRBJ1-1; D may be TRBD1 (6 bases). In germline, CDR1 is MNHNS, CDR2 SASEGT. The CDR3 is made up of 13 amino acids. Trimming left V 4 bases short and J 0 bases short, with 6 bases between. The CDR3 region has the DNA TGTGCCAGCAGTGGGGACATGAACACTGAAGCTTTCTTT. Protein sequence: CASSGDMNTEAFF.

This clone was picked up a small number of times. The chain employs TRBV12-5 and TRBJ1-2; D not resolved. Between the trimmed V and J ends, which lost 0 bases and 4 bases, there was a span of 12 bases. The CDR3 loop spans 15 amino acids. Germline values: CDR1 LGHNT, CDR2 FRNRAP. The CDR3 bases are TGTGCTAGTGGTTTGGTAGTGGGCGCCAGCTATGGCTACACCTTC. Translating it yields CASGLVVGASYGYTF. The whole variable domain, remainder taken from reference TRBV12-5 and TRBJ1-2, is DARVTQTPRHKVTEMGQEVTMRCQPILGHNTVFWYRQTMMQGLELLAYFRNRAPLDDSGMPKDRFSAEMPDATLATLKIQPSEPRDSAVYFCASGLVVGASYGYTFGSGTRLTVV.

The rearrangement links TRBV6-5 to TRBJ1-1; D unclear. CDR1 MNHEY and CDR2 SVGAGI come from the germline V gene. V lost 2 bases and J lost 4, with 8 bases in between. The CDR3 is made up of 13 amino acids. CDR3 region: CASSYRRGTEAFF. The CDR3 coding sequence is TGTGCCAGCAGTTACCGGAGAGGCACTGAAGCTTTCTTT.

The V and J genes are TRBV7-3 and TRBJ2-5; a possible D gene is TRBD2 (5 bases). The CDR3 consists of 12 residues. The germline gives CDR1 SGHTA, CDR2 FQGTGA. The V and J ends lost 5 bases and 5 bases respectively, with 9 bases between them. CDR3 sequence reads: CASSRGRETQYF. The CDR3 coding sequence is TGTGCCAGCAGCCGGGGTCGTGAGACCCAGTACTTC.

This clone was observed a few times. The V and J genes are TRBV2 and TRBJ2-1; no clear D gene. Trimming left V 6 bases short and J 8 bases short, with 11 bases between. This CDR3 has 12 residues. Germline V lookup: CDR1 SNHLY, CDR2 FYNNEI. The DNA of the CDR3 is TGTGCCAGCAGGCCTGGAGCACATGAGCAGTTCTTC. This codes for CASRPGAHEQFF.

This clone was counted between two and nine times. CDR3 sequence reads: CASSLVSGGAPYEQYF. The CDR3 DNA reads as TGCGCCAGCAGCTTGGTTAGCGGGGGGGCACCCTACGAGCAGTACTTC. The V call is TRBV5-1, the J call TRBJ2-7; 11 bases are shared with TRBD2. The CDR3 extends over 16 amino acids. J gave up 2 bases and V 0 bases, and 4 bases lay outside the gene matches. CDR1 is SGHRS, CDR2 YFSETQ, per germline.

This rearrangement joins TRBV5-5 to TRBJ2-7; 7 bases align to TRBD1. CDR1 and CDR2 (germline): SGHKS, YYEKEE (reference sequence). This CDR3 region has 15 residues. Trimming cost V 4 bases and J 0 bases; bases outside gene matches: 7. CDR3 in amino acids: CASSSLTGFSYEQYF. CDR3 nucleotides: TGTGCCAGCAGCAGCCTGACAGGGTTCTCCTACGAGCAGTACTTC.

The V and J genes are TRBV4-1 and TRBJ1-5, with TRBD1 matching 8 bases. This CDR3 is 17 amino acids long. The germline CDR1 and CDR2 sequences are MGHRA and YSYEKL. V shed 0 bases, J shed 5 bases, and the junction held 9 bases outside the gene matches. CDR3 nucleotides: TGCGCCAGCAGCCAAGATCAGGGCGGGACAGGACATCAGCCCCAGCATTTT. Translating gives CASSQDQGGTGHQPQHF.

The chain uses TRBV25-1 and TRBJ1-2; tentatively, D is TRBD1 (5 bases). CDR3 size: 13 residues. From germline, CDR1 is MGHDK and CDR2 SYGVNS. The V end lost 2 bases, the J end lost 6 bases, and 10 bases lay between the germline ends. For the CDR3, the DNA is TGTGCCAGCAGTGAAGGGGGGGGTAATGGCTACACCTTC. It encodes CASSEGGGNGYTF.

The chain couples TRBV4-3 to TRBJ1-1, with D perhaps matching TRBD1 (6 bases). CDR1 is LGHNA, CDR2 YSLEER, per germline. With 0 bases removed from V and 5 bases from J, the gap between germline ends came to 10 bases. The CDR3 runs to 14 residues. The CDR3 is CASSQDPTGTEAFF. The CDR3 nucleotides read TGCGCCAGCAGCCAAGACCCCACAGGGACTGAAGCTTTCTTT.

The chain carries TRBV18 and TRBJ2-5, with D possibly TRBD1 on 6 matching bases. The CDR3 contains 15 residues. The V gene lost 1 base and the J gene lost 3 bases, with 12 bases spanning the gap. Germline values: CDR1 KGHSH, CDR2 LQKENI. This chain's CDR3 is CASSPLVDSKETQYF. CDR3 DNA sequence: TGTGCCAGCTCACCACTGGTGGACAGCAAAGAGACCCAGTACTTC.

This clone was seen once. The chain carries TRBV2 and TRBJ2-3; 7 nucleotides agree with TRBD1. CDR1 is SNHLY, CDR2 FYNNEI, per germline. This CDR3 comprises 14 residues. The V segment lost 5 bases and the J segment 6 bases; nucleotides outside the gene matches: 8. The CDR3 DNA follows: TGTGCCAGCAGTTCCCAAGGGGGCGAGGATACGCAGTATTTT. Its translation is CASSSQGGEDTQYF. The variable domain in full, completed from reference TRBV2 and TRBJ2-3, reads EPEVTQTPSHQVTQMGQEVILRCVPISNHLYFYWYRQILGQKVEFLVSFYNNEISEKSEIFDDQFSVERPDGSNFTLKIRSTKLEDSAMYFCASSSQGGEDTQYFGPGTRLTVL.

J is TRBJ2-5 and V is TRBV19, with 16 bases fitting TRBD2. Unmatched junction bases numbered 11, after V lost 4 bases and J lost 6 bases. From germline, CDR1 is LNHDA and CDR2 SQIVND (reference sequence). This CDR3 region has 18 residues. CDR3 nucleotides: TGTGCCAGTAGTAAGACCGGGACTAGCGGGAGGGCCTCAAAGACCCAGTACTTC. Translated, it gives CASSKTGTSGRASKTQYF. The full variable domain, its missing parts supplied by reference TRBV19 and TRBJ2-5, is DGGITQSPKYLFRKEGQNVTLSCEQNLNHDAMYWYRQDPGQGLRLIYYSQIVNDFQKGDIAEGYSVSREKKESFPLTVTSAQKNPTAFYLCASSKTGTSGRASKTQYFGPGTRLLVL.

This clone has a handful of counts. The V gene is TRBV5-1, the J gene TRBJ1-1, with TRBD1 identical over 7 bases. V shed 4 bases, J shed 2 bases, and the junction held 8 bases outside the gene matches. Per germline, CDR1 SGHRS and CDR2 YFSETQ. The CDR3 is 15 amino acids. CDR3 sequence (DNA): TGCGCCAGCAGCACTAACAGGGGCGGAAACACTGAAGCTTTCTTT. As protein: CASSTNRGGNTEAFF.